Shown below are 14 T cell receptor beta chains from a single sample sequenced in a study of human T cells and chemical hapten exposure. Time point reported: patch test 3, about 24 weeks after DPC sensitization. The treatment: therapeutic diphenylcyclopropenone sensitization with weekly scalp DPC. Using its own MiXCR run on the RACE reads, TCRdb lists one record per CDR3 protein. The sample has over 65,000 distinct CDR3 sequences, 11% seen once. Sequenced here: whole blood, sampled in connection with sensitization to the hapten diphenylcyclopropenone (DPC). These receptors all come from a woman between 45 and 65 years old with alopecia areata. Some clones in this sample may be carry-over from other donors' samples.

This clonotype has only a few counts. The V and J genes are TRBV7-8 and TRBJ2-2; 11 bases agree with TRBD2. Germline values: CDR1 SGHVS, CDR2 FQNEAQ. After removal of 5 bases from V and 2 bases from J, the junction contained 13 bases not matched to a gene. The CDR3 length is 19 residues. This chain's CDR3 is CASSATGTSGLRNTGELFF. For the CDR3, the DNA is TGTGCCAGCAGCGCGACCGGGACTAGCGGTTTACGTAACACCGGGGAGCTGTTTTTT.

This clonotype was found many times. The CDR3 is CASSSKDRWNTEAFF. CDR3 in DNA: TGTGCCAGCAGTAGCAAAGACAGGTGGAACACTGAAGCTTTCTTT. This chain joins TRBV12-3 or TRBV12-4 and TRBJ1-1; TRBD1 might be the D (6 bases). The V gene lost 5 bases and the J gene lost 1 base, with 14 bases spanning the gap. The CDR3 length is 15 residues.

This clonotype came up many times. The CDR3 sequence: CASSQQETYNSPLHF. CDR3 in DNA: TGTGCCAGCAGCCAACAGGAGACGTATAATTCACCCCTCCACTTT. This chain links TRBV14 with TRBJ1-6; D is undetermined. In germline, CDR1 is SGHDN, CDR2 FVKESK. The germline V and J ends were trimmed by 2 bases and 4 bases, with 9 bases remaining between them. This CDR3 is 15 amino acids long.

The sample holds a few counts of this clonotype. The CDR3 sequence: CSVTIRQSFYEQYF. DNA for the CDR3: TGCAGCGTTACCATTCGACAGAGCTTCTACGAGCAGTACTTC. The genes are TRBV29-1 and TRBJ2-7; D is perhaps TRBD1 (5 bases). The CDR3 is 14 amino acids. Germline assignment: CDR1 SQVTM and CDR2 ANQGSEA. Trimming left V 5 bases short and J 3 bases short, with 17 bases between.

This clonotype has a count of ten or more. The rearrangement joins TRBV28 to TRBJ1-4; 8 nucleotides align to TRBD1. V lost 3 bases and J lost 10; bases outside the gene matches: 10. From germline, CDR1 is MDHEN and CDR2 SYDVKM. CDR3 length: 15 residues. CDR3 coding DNA: TGTGCCAGCAGTTTCCCCCCGACAGGGGTGGGAAAACTGTTTTTT. Protein sequence: CASSFPPTGVGKLFF.

This clonotype was found many times. The rearrangement uses TRBV28 and TRBJ2-7; D may be TRBD1 (5 bases). The CDR3 sequence is 14 residues long. Per germline, CDR1 MDHEN and CDR2 SYDVKM. V was cut by 7 bases and J by 2 bases, with 15 bases left in between. CDR3: CASTSQGRTYEQYF. In nucleotides, the CDR3 is TGTGCCAGCACGTCCCAGGGCCGCACCTACGAGCAGTACTTC.

This clonotype appeared many times. The chain combines TRBV7-4 with TRBJ2-3; D is undetermined. This CDR3 contains 17 residues. Germline CDR1 reads SGHVT; CDR2 reads SQSDAQ. Between the trimmed V and J ends, which lost 6 bases and 6 bases, there was a span of 25 bases. In DNA form, the CDR3 reads TGTGCCAGCAGGAGAGTCTCGGTGATCACGCCGGTCGATACGCAGTATTTT. Amino acids: CASRRVSVITPVDTQYF.

There are many counts of this clonotype. V is TRBV4-3 and J is TRBJ1-1, with 7 bases identical to TRBD1. The germline CDR1 and CDR2 sequences are LGHNA and YSLEER. CDR3 size: 14 residues. V was pared by 5 bases and J by 0 bases, with 3 bases of the junction left unmatched. The CDR3 sequence is CASSWDSMNTEAFF. DNA of the CDR3: TGCGCCAGCAGCTGGGACAGCATGAACACTGAAGCTTTCTTT.

This clonotype appeared many times. The genes are TRBV6-2 or TRBV6-3 and TRBJ2-2; D unclear. Germline-derived CDR1 and CDR2 are MNHEY and SVGEGT. The CDR3 is 15 amino acids. The V gene lost 2 bases and the J gene lost 2 bases, with 9 bases spanning the gap. The CDR3 here is CASSYGTANTGELFF. In DNA form, the CDR3 reads TGTGCCAGCAGTTACGGAACGGCTAACACCGGGGAGCTGTTTTTT.

In this sample, this clonotype turned up many times. The chain has TRBV6-2 or TRBV6-3 and TRBJ2-7; 7 nucleotides match TRBD1. The CDR3 contains 12 residues. Germline assignment: CDR1 MNHEY and CDR2 SVGEGT. V gave up 6 bases and J gave up 5 bases; unmatched junction bases: 4. CDR3 amino acids: CASRDRPHEQYF. For the CDR3, the DNA is TGTGCCAGCAGGGACAGGCCGCACGAGCAGTACTTC.

V is TRBV6-2 or TRBV6-3 and J is TRBJ1-2; D possibly corresponds to TRBD1 (5 bases). V was pared by 3 bases and J by 5 bases, with 13 bases between. Germline V gene data show CDR1 as MNHEY and CDR2 as SVGEGT. The length of the CDR3 is 14 residues. DNA for the CDR3: TGTGCCAGCAGTTATGGGGGGAGCACATATGGCTACACCTTC. Translating gives CASSYGGSTYGYTF.

This clonotype was recorded many times. The CDR3 region is CSVGVSGDSPLHF. The CDR3, as DNA: TGCAGCGTTGGTGTCTCCGGGGATTCACCCCTCCACTTT. V gene TRBV29-1 combines with J gene TRBJ1-6; the D is unclear. The V gene's germline CDR1 is SQVTM and CDR2 ANQGSEA. The CDR3 contains 13 residues. Trimming left V 4 bases short and J 8 bases short, with 12 bases between.

This clonotype was seen more than once but under ten times. The junction departs from germline at one end; a sequencing error may be responsible. The chain has TRBV7-2 and TRBJ2-3; the D is unclear. Germline loops: CDR1 SGHTA, CDR2 FQGNSA. The CDR3 totals 9 residues. CDR3 nucleotide sequence: TGTGCCAGCAGCTTTGGGGTCATTTTT. Translating it yields CASSFGVIF.

This clonotype was detected ten times or more. The chain recombines TRBV4-3 with TRBJ1-1; D may be TRBD1 (5 bases). V lost 3 bases, J lost 8 bases, and 16 bases lay in between. The CDR3 runs 14 residues. The V gene's germline CDR1 is LGHNA and CDR2 YSLEER. Here the CDR3 reads CASSQQVGRMEAFF. The CDR3 region has the DNA TGCGCCAGCAGCCAGCAAGTGGGACGGATGGAAGCTTTCTTT.